The 28 T cell receptor beta chains below all came from one sample that was sequenced in a study of read filtering for tumor transcriptome and immune sequencing. From roughly 390 ng of RNA, a library with molecular barcoded alpha/delta and beta/gamma adaptors was made. One entry per CDR3 protein results from TCRdb running MiXCR on the reads. Among more than 100,000 distinct CDR3 sequences listed, roughly 13% were seen once. The specimen was a population of CD138-negative cells sorted from bone marrow. The receptors derive from a donor at least 40 years old with multiple myeloma.

This clonotype was counted many times. The rearrangement links TRBV12-3 or TRBV12-4 to TRBJ1-1; D possibly corresponds to TRBD1 (5 bases). The ends were cut back, 4 bases at V and 11 bases at J, with 20 bases in the middle. This CDR3 has 14 amino acids. CDR3 DNA sequence: TGTGCCAGCAGTTCCCCTCCGGGGTCTGGGGCGGCTTTCTTT. Protein product: CASSSPPGSGAAFF.

This clonotype was observed at least ten times. As DNA, the CDR3 is TGTGCCAGCAGGGGACTGTCCTCCTACGAGCAGTACTTC. Amino acids: CASRGLSSYEQYF. The genes are TRBV27 and TRBJ2-7; possible D gene TRBD2, 6 bases. Germline V gives CDR1 MNHEY, CDR2 SMNVEV (reference sequence). This CDR3 spans 13 amino acids. With 6 bases removed from V and 0 bases from J, the gap between germline ends came to 9 bases.

At least ten counts were recorded for this clonotype. The CDR3 DNA sequence: TGTGCCAGCAGTACACGAGTTGATTCACCCCTCCACTTT. It is translated as CASSTRVDSPLHF. The chain is built from TRBV6-5 and TRBJ1-6; D gene uncertain. The CDR3 consists of 13 residues. Trimming shortened V by 5 bases and J by 8 bases, and 10 bases separated the two germline ends. Per the germline V gene, CDR1 is MNHEY and CDR2 is SVGAGI.

This clonotype has a count of ten or more. This chain connects TRBV10-3 to TRBJ1-5; tentative D call: TRBD1 (5 bases). Germline V gene sequence: CDR1 ENHRY, CDR2 SYGVKD. The CDR3 spans 18 residues. Between the trimmed V and J ends, which lost 0 bases and 4 bases, there was a span of 19 bases. The CDR3 region is CAISESGGGARGNQPQHF. For the CDR3, the DNA is TGTGCCATCAGTGAGTCGGGAGGTGGGGCCCGGGGGAATCAGCCCCAGCATTTT.

This clonotype has only one observation. At one end the junction does not follow the germline gene, possibly because of a read error. CDR3 loop: CASSRTDSGNTVYF. The CDR3 nucleotides read TGCGCCAGCAGCCGTACGGACTCTGGAAACACCGTATATTTT. This chain links TRBV5-1 with TRBJ1-3, with D unresolved. Germline V gene data show CDR1 as SGHRS and CDR2 as YFSETQ. The length of the CDR3 is 14 residues.

The rearrangement joins TRBV3-1 to TRBJ1-1; D remains ambiguous. Trimming left V 0 bases short and J 4 bases short, with 15 bases between. CDR1 LGHDT and CDR2 YNNKEL come from the germline V gene (reference sequence). The CDR3 has 16 amino acids. CDR3 sequence (DNA): TGTGCCAGCAGCCAAGAGTCCAAGGCTGAAGGCACTGAAGCTTTCTTT. Protein sequence: CASSQESKAEGTEAFF.

There are many counts of this clonotype. The V gene is TRBV29-1, the J gene TRBJ2-1, with 9 bases aligning to TRBD1. Germline V lookup: CDR1 SQVTM, CDR2 ANQGSEA. The V segment lost 6 bases and the J segment 8 bases; nucleotides outside the gene matches: 8. This CDR3 comprises 13 residues. The CDR3 sequence: CSVGTGHSYEQFF. Written as DNA, the CDR3 is TGCAGCGTCGGGACAGGGCATAGCTATGAGCAGTTCTTC.

This clonotype appeared many times. The rearrangement joins TRBV9 to TRBJ2-5; D is undetermined. The CDR3 is made up of 14 amino acids. V lost 0 bases, J lost 2 bases, and 8 bases lay in between. CDR1 is SGDLS, CDR2 YYNGEE, per germline. The DNA for the CDR3 is TGTGCCAGCAGCGTAGCTCCAGAGCAAGAGACCCAGTACTTC. This codes for CASSVAPEQETQYF.

Only a few counts were recorded for this clonotype. This chain links TRBV12-3 or TRBV12-4 with TRBJ2-5; D remains ambiguous. The CDR3 loop spans 15 amino acids. The V end was cut by 0 bases, the J end by 4 bases, with 12 bases between. The CDR3 DNA sequence: TGTGCCAGCAGTTTAGCGCCAACAGTAGCAGAGACCCAGTACTTC. Amino acids: CASSLAPTVAETQYF.

This clonotype was found many times. The chain couples TRBV19 to TRBJ2-1; 8 nucleotides line up with TRBD2. Germline V lookup: CDR1 LNHDA, CDR2 SQIVND (reference sequence). The CDR3 has 15 residues. V lost 10 bases, J lost 8 bases, and 16 bases stayed unmatched. In nucleotides, the CDR3 is TGTGCCACCTCTACTAGCGGAATTCCCCTTGATGAGCAGTTCTTC. As protein: CATSTSGIPLDEQFF.

This clonotype was observed a few times. This may arise from a read error, as a much more abundant clone is one base away. J is TRBJ2-1 and V is TRBV6-2 or TRBV6-3; D gene unclear. Germline-derived CDR1 and CDR2 are MNHEY and SVGEGT. The CDR3 sequence is 13 residues long. The CDR3 region has the DNA TGTGCCAGCACGGCGCGGATCTACAAAGAGCAGTTCTTC. As protein: CASTARIYKEQFF.

This clonotype was seen many times. The chain carries TRBV6-5 and TRBJ2-6; D remains unclear. There are 15 residues in the CDR3. Per the germline V gene, CDR1 is MNHEY and CDR2 is SVGAGI. V lost 0 bases and J 3 bases, leaving 6 bases between the germline ends. CDR3 protein: CASSYSFFGANVLTF. The CDR3, as DNA: TGTGCCAGCAGTTACTCGTTCTTTGGGGCCAACGTCCTGACTTTC.

This clonotype was picked up many times. The CDR3 coding sequence is TGTGCCAGCAGCTTTCGACAGGGGAGCACCGGGGAGCTGTTTTTT. Residues: CASSFRQGSTGELFF. V gene TRBV9 combines with J gene TRBJ2-2, with 8 bases fitting TRBD1. Germline V CDR1 and CDR2: SGDLS, YYNGEE. J gave up 4 bases and V 4 bases, and 6 bases lay outside the gene matches. CDR3 length equals 15 residues.

This clonotype was recorded many times. The V call is TRBV3-1, the J call TRBJ2-7; 7 nucleotides align to TRBD1. The CDR3 consists of 15 residues. Trimming took 1 base from V and 0 from J; bases not matched to a gene: 3. Looked up from germline, CDR1 is LGHDT and CDR2 is YNNKEL (reference sequence). The CDR3 DNA reads TGTGCCAGCAGCCAAGGGACAGGCAACTCCTACGAGCAGTACTTC. Its protein product is CASSQGTGNSYEQYF.

This chain uses TRBV7-9 with TRBJ2-5, with 7 bases that match TRBD2. Per germline, CDR1 SEHNR and CDR2 FQNEAQ (reference sequence). V shed 3 bases and J 5 bases; nucleotides not matched to a gene: 6. CDR3 length: 14 amino acids. CDR3 coding DNA: TGTGCCAGCAGCTTCCGGGGGGTTGGGGAGACCCAGTACTTC. It codes for CASSFRGVGETQYF.

This chain links TRBV7-9 with TRBJ1-5; TRBD1 matches 7 bases. V trimming: 1 base; J trimming: 5 bases; junction bases outside the gene matches: 5. The CDR3 contains 15 residues. Germline-derived CDR1 and CDR2 are SEHNR and FQNEAQ (reference sequence). The CDR3 loop reads CASSLGGQSHQPQHF. The CDR3 DNA reads TGTGCCAGCAGCTTAGGGGGACAGTCCCATCAGCCCCAGCATTTT. The complete variable domain, with remaining parts taken from reference TRBV7-9 and TRBJ1-5, reads DTGVSQNPRHKITKRGQNVTFRCDPISEHNRLYWYRQTLGQGPEFLTYFQNEAQLEKSRLLSDRFSAERPKGSFSTLEIQRTEQGDSAMYLCASSLGGQSHQPQHFGDGTRLSIL.

This clonotype was seen ten or more times. V usage is TRBV5-1 and J usage is TRBJ2-1; maybe TRBD2 (6 bases). CDR1 is SGHRS and CDR2 is YFSETQ in the germline V gene. CDR3 length: 17 residues. V lost 0 bases and J 9 bases, leaving 22 bases between the germline ends. The CDR3 loop reads CASSLAMAGRKSGEQFF. Written as DNA, the CDR3 is TGCGCCAGCAGCTTGGCCATGGCGGGACGGAAAAGCGGTGAGCAGTTCTTC.

The genes are TRBV28 and TRBJ2-5; D gene uncertain. V lost 6 bases and J lost 5, with 10 bases in between. Germline CDR1 is MDHEN and CDR2 is SYDVKM. The length of the CDR3 is 12 residues. The CDR3 bases are TGTGCCAGCAGGGTGATTGGGGAGACCCAGTACTTC. Amino acid sequence: CASRVIGETQYF.

The sample holds many counts of this clonotype. This chain connects TRBV5-1 to TRBJ2-6; tentative D call: TRBD2 (5 bases). Trimming left V 5 bases short and J 1 base short, with 19 bases between. The CDR3 length is 18 residues. Germline V gene sequence: CDR1 SGHRS, CDR2 YFSETQ. The CDR3: CASSIGGGTRSGANVLTF. The CDR3 DNA reads as TGCGCCAGCAGTATAGGTGGCGGCACTAGATCTGGGGCCAACGTCCTGACTTTC.

The sample holds many counts of this clonotype. The chain links TRBV7-6 to TRBJ2-3; no clear D gene. The CDR3 runs 14 residues. Per the germline V gene, CDR1 is SGHVS and CDR2 is FNYEAQ. V lost 1 base, J lost 4 bases, and 9 bases lay in between. In nucleotides, the CDR3 is TGTGCCAGCAGCTTAGGGACGACCGCAGATACGCAGTATTTT. Its protein is CASSLGTTADTQYF.

This clonotype was seen repeatedly, ten times or more. The rearrangement links TRBV30 to TRBJ2-1, with D possibly matching TRBD2 (5 bases). The CDR3 totals 12 residues. The V end lost 7 bases, the J end lost 7 bases, and 14 bases lay between the germline ends. Germline V CDR1 and CDR2: GTSNPN, SVGIG (reference sequence). This CDR3 is CASPGQRNEQFF. CDR3 coding DNA: TGTGCCTCCCCCGGGCAGCGGAATGAGCAGTTCTTC.

The chain has TRBV19 and TRBJ2-1; a weak D match, TRBD1 (6 bases). Trimming stripped 4 bases from V and 7 bases from J, with 8 bases between. CDR1 is LNHDA, CDR2 SQIVND, per germline (reference sequence). This CDR3 has 12 residues. The CDR3 is CASSNRENEQFF. The CDR3 region has the DNA TGTGCCAGTAGTAACAGGGAGAATGAGCAGTTCTTC.

The rearrangement links TRBV28 to TRBJ2-2; 7 bases line up with TRBD2. The CDR3 is made up of 16 amino acids. Germline lookup yields CDR1 MDHEN and CDR2 SYDVKM. V dropped 7 bases and J dropped 2; count of bases not matched to a gene: 10. CDR3 amino acids: CASKTGASGNTGELFF. DNA of the CDR3: TGTGCCAGCAAAACTGGGGCTAGCGGAAACACCGGGGAGCTGTTTTTT. The whole variable domain, remainder taken from reference TRBV28 and TRBJ2-2, is DVKVTQSSRYLVKRTGEKVFLECVQDMDHENMFWYRQDPGLGLRLIYFSYDVKMKEKGDIPEGYSVSREKKERFSLILESASTNQTSMYLCASKTGASGNTGELFFGEGSRLTVL.

This clonotype occurred a few times. Since no conserved phenylalanine or tryptophan closes the CDR3, a read error is the likely cause. The chain couples TRBV19 to TRBJ1-1; TRBD1 is a possible D gene (6 bases). CDR3 length equals 16 residues. Germline CDR1 reads LNHDA; CDR2 reads SQIVND (reference sequence). Trimming took 7 bases from V and 7 from J, leaving 25 bases between them. The CDR3, as DNA: TGTGCCAGTAATTCTCGCTCGGGGGCGGGTAAGGTTGAAGCTTTCCTT. Amino acids: CASNSRSGAGKVEAFL.

This clonotype was counted many times. At one end the junction does not follow the germline gene, possibly because of a read error. The V gene is TRBV4-1, the J gene TRBJ2-1; 13 positions match TRBD2. The CDR3 contains 16 residues. In germline, CDR1 is MGHRA, CDR2 YSYEKL. CDR3 nucleotides: TGTGCCAGCAGCCATAGGACTAGCGGGAGCTACAATGAGCAGTTCTTC. Translation: CASSHRTSGSYNEQFF.

In its sample, this clonotype was seen many times. The chain couples TRBV28 to TRBJ2-7; 9 bases are a match to TRBD1. The germline V gene encodes CDR1 MDHEN and CDR2 SYDVKM. CDR3 length: 14 residues. V trimming: 6 bases; J trimming: 7 bases; junction bases outside the gene matches: 10. The CDR3 region is CASSSVQGAREQYF. For the CDR3, the DNA is TGTGCCAGCAGCTCTGTACAGGGGGCCCGGGAGCAGTACTTC. The full variable domain, in which reference TRBV28 and TRBJ2-7 provide the parts outside the CDR3, is DVKVTQSSRYLVKRTGEKVFLECVQDMDHENMFWYRQDPGLGLRLIYFSYDVKMKEKGDIPEGYSVSREKKERFSLILESASTNQTSMYLCASSSVQGAREQYFGPGTRLTVT.

This clonotype appeared many times. This chain connects TRBV7-3 to TRBJ2-1, with D maybe TRBD2 (6 bases). From germline, CDR1 is SGHTA and CDR2 FQGTGA. The CDR3 spans 18 residues. The V gene lost 1 base and the J gene lost 3 bases, with 19 bases spanning the gap. CDR3 coding DNA: TGTGCCAGCAGCTTAAGCCCCCTGTCTAGCGACTACTACAATGAGCAGTTCTTC. Protein product: CASSLSPLSSDYYNEQFF. The complete variable domain, with remaining parts taken from reference TRBV7-3 and TRBJ2-1, reads GAGVSQTPSNKVTEKGKYVELRCDPISGHTALYWYRQSLGQGPEFLIYFQGTGAADDSGLPNDRFFAVRPEGSVSTLKIQRTERGDSAVYLCASSLSPLSSDYYNEQFFGPGTRLTVL.

This clonotype was counted many times. The rearrangement joins TRBV27 to TRBJ2-2; 7 bases line up with TRBD2. Trimming removed 8 bases from V and 7 bases from J; junction bases left unmatched: 13. In germline, CDR1 is MNHEY, CDR2 SMNVEV (reference sequence). The CDR3 sequence is 15 residues long. The CDR3 here is CASSPGPGRSGELFF. For the CDR3, the DNA is TGTGCCAGCTCTCCGGGACCCGGGAGGAGCGGGGAGCTGTTTTTT.